This T cell receptor beta chain was sequenced during a study of STAT3 mutations in large granular lymphocyte leukemia. Germline CDR1 reads SGHRS; CDR2 reads YFSETQ. V shed 5 bases, J shed 0 bases, and the junction held 2 bases outside the gene matches. CDR3 length: 14 amino acids. A note on this clone: Its antigen is unidentified.

Average productive template count per sample was 35,000 to 45,000. The method was immunoSEQ multiplex PCR; TCRdb's version includes in-frame clones alone and lacks a portion of them. The sample consists of 9,500 to 14,000 clones, around 86% of them appearing once. Regarding the study as a whole: In several patients, dominant TCR clone burden exceeded STAT3 mutant burden. Every T-cell large granular lymphocyte leukemia patient had at least one immunodominant TCR beta clonotype. Clonal expansion was inferred from samples taken at other timepoints.

This rearrangement joins TRBV5-1 to TRBJ2-3; 8 bases align to TRBD2. Sequencing was performed on peripheral blood mononuclear cells. This TCR was recovered from an elderly man with T-cell large granular lymphocyte leukemia. Some clones in this sample may be carry-over from other donors' samples. The CDR3 nucleotides read TGCGCCAGCAGAGGCGGGAGGAGCACAGATACGCAGTATTTT. Its translation: CASRGGRSTDTQYF.